Detailed here is one T cell receptor (beta chain). This clonotype was seen ten or more times. The specificity of this receptor is unknown. Per-base quality was not reported, and no clone a single base away is much larger than it. This sample stems from a study of molecular identifiers for immune sequencing clone quantification (dated by TCRdb to about 2018). General notes on the study: In a replicate experiment, RNA from roughly 18,000 or 92,000 naive CD8 T cells was split into five aliquots, four of which were sequenced. This methods study benchmarked molecular-identifier clustering-based TCR repertoire sequencing (MIDCIRS) and TCR RNA copy counting, using CD8 T cells to do so. General conclusions and limits of the study: Spiked-in Jurkat TCR RNA equal to a single cell's worth was reported to be detectable even within 1,200,000 naive CD8 T cells. Modeling indicated 2.5 to 3.5 TCR RNA copies recovered per cell, compared with around 10 by digital PCR, which implies a capture efficiency of about 31%. When barcode sub-clustering was not used, chimeric consensus sequences inflated TCR diversity, with chimeras reaching as high as 47%. Naive libraries contained spiked-in Jurkat TCR RNA (more than nine copies' worth), which is not part of the donor repertoire. Highly expanded clone sizes could be underestimated if identical TCR molecules share a barcode. In CMV-specific effector cells, clones with more than 20 RNA copies accounted for over 97% of molecules, whereas in naive cells such clones accounted for under 1%.

V and J are truncated by 0 bases and 7 bases respectively, leaving an intervening sequence of 8 bases. The CDR3 runs 13 amino acids, cysteine and phenylalanine included. Here the CDR3 DNA is all that survives: 39 bases in frame from base 1. Naive CD8 T cell libraries were made from around 20,000 to 1,000,000 sorted cells using 10%, 30% or 50% of purified RNA. Naive CD8 T cells, defined as CD8+CD4-CCR7+CD45RA+, were FACS-sorted into RLT Plus buffer on a BD FACSAria II. Detection sensitivity was tested by spiking Jurkat RNA equal to 9 to 10 TCR copies' worth into samples containing 20,000-1,000,000 naive CD8 T cells. Enrichment of CD8 T cells was done with RosetteSep CD8+ T Cell Enrichment Cocktail plus Ficoll-Paque, and ACK red cell lysis came afterward. Libraries were prepared through PCR. The instrument was a NextSeq 500. Bulk TCR libraries were generated as previously described, with the TCR primers listed in Table S5 used. Purification of total RNA was performed with the Qiagen AllPrep DNA/RNA kit. Before any analysis, reads coming from multiple sequencing runs of the same library were combined into one pool. The paper's processing steps were these. Reads were retained only if an exact TCR constant sequence was present, and the retained reads were trimmed to 150 nt and grouped according to their 12-nt molecular barcodes. Reads within each barcode group were sub-clustered using a 15% Levenshtein threshold, and quality-weighted consensus sequences were constructed for each RNA molecule. Non-functional sequences were discarded, and so were lower-count sequences lying one edit away from another sequence. Barcode sub-clusters with fewer than 20% of the maximum read count were removed, based on fitting two negative binomial distributions. TCRdb trimmed the raw reads at Q25, called clones with MiXCR and kept productive beta chains. Rows with a matching CDR3 protein are joined into one entry that keeps the most common DNA and genes. TCRdb's processing, not the authors' own work, is the source of the V and J calls. The sample table holds under 800,000 distinct CDR3 sequences, of which roughly 25% were seen once. Of the sample, 0.75% to 0.8% is held by the ten largest clones.

This TCR was sampled from a human donor in good health. Some libraries in this study had Jurkat cell RNA spiked in. Recombination joined TRBV12-3 or TRBV12-4 with TRBJ2-3, with the D gene not clear enough to name. The sequenced material came from naive CD8+ T cells from blood, with Jurkat cell RNA spiked in. The sample's cell subset or site label, decoded: FACS-sorted CD8+CD4-CCR7+CD45RA+ naive T cells. CDR3 loop: CASSLAAENTQYF. The DNA is as follows: TGTGCCAGCAGTTTAGCGGCAGAAAATACGCAGTATTTT.